The present TCR beta chain was sequenced within a study of blood T cell repertoires in COVID-19. For the study at large: The samples span acute and convalescent COVID-19 from the United States, Italy and Spain. PBMCs, B-cell-depleted T cells, or T cells were the source of the cDNA or gDNA that made up the material.

Patients of the Seattle cohort, enrolled during active infection, were followed longitudinally. V dropped 5 bases and J dropped 3; count of bases not matched to a gene: 6. This CDR3 has 16 residues. The germline V gene has CDR1 GTSNPN and CDR2 SVGIG (reference sequence). Method: immunoSEQ multiplex PCR; TCRdb's copy keeps in-frame clones and lacks some. The sample contains around 37,000 clones, approximately 74% of which appear only once. This clone was counted a single time. This rearrangement joins TRBV30 to TRBJ2-2, with TRBD2 matching over 13 bases. Sequenced: peripheral blood. The clonotype was recovered from a man between 65 and 79 years old with COVID-19, enrolled during active disease. CDR3 in amino acids: CAWAGLAGDHTGELFF. DNA for the CDR3: TGTGCCTGGGCCGGACTAGCGGGAGATCACACCGGGGAGCTGTTTTTT.